This note documents a single T cell receptor (beta chain) sequence. Measured with immunoSEQ multiplex PCR; TCRdb has only the in-frame clones, and not every one. This sample has about 45,000 clones, with 82% found just once. CDR3 length equals 17 residues. Stated time point: peripheral blood 6 weeks after treatment start. This sample is drawn from a study of PD-L1 blockade in urothelial cancer. The chain joins TRBV21-1 to TRBJ2-7; TRBD1 is the table's D call, not checked against the DNA. TRBV21-1 is reported as a pseudogene. This receptor was identified in a man between 60 and 75 years old with urothelial cancer. Sequenced here: PBMCs, sampled around atezolizumab (anti-PD-L1) treatment. The CDR3, as DNA: TGTGCCAGCAGCAAAGGTCAAGTAACAGGTCGCCCTGAAGAGCAGTACTTC. The encoded protein is CASSKGQVTGRPEEQYF.